These T cell receptor beta chains were read from a single sample in a study of blood T cell repertoires in COVID-19. Profiling relied on immunoSEQ multiplex PCR, and the TCRdb table lists in-frame clones only, not all of them. The data hold approximately 89,000 clones, with about four fifths observed a single time. The sequencing input was peripheral blood. The receptor source for this set is a human donor in a cohort sampled during active COVID-19. The CDR3 runs from the conserved cysteine through the conserved F or W. Each record gives: J gene, clone size, D gene, V gene, CDR3 DNA, CDR3 protein. D genes are given only for firm matches. Rows may omit the clone size; those that give it use once, few, many or a size class.

j_call: TRBJ2-2
clone_size: NA
d_call: TRBD1
v_call: TRBV6-4
cdr3_nt: TGTGCCAGCAGTGACTTGAACAGGGGCGGAACCGGGGAGCTGTTTTTT
cdr3_aa: CASSDLNRGGTGELFF

j_call: TRBJ1-5
clone_size: few
d_call: TRBD1
v_call: TRBV19
cdr3_nt: TGTGCCAGTAGGTCTAGAGGGACAGGGGGGGGCAATCAGCCCCAGCATTTT
cdr3_aa: CASRSRGTGGGNQPQHF

j_call: TRBJ2-5
clone_size: NA
d_call: TRBD2
v_call: TRBV14
cdr3_nt: TGTGCCAGCAGCCAAAGCGGGAGAGGTTCAGAGACCCAGTACTTC
cdr3_aa: CASSQSGRGSETQYF

j_call: TRBJ1-3
clone_size: once
d_call: NA
v_call: TRBV7-8
cdr3_nt: TGTGCCAGCACCCCAGCGGCGGGCGTCTCTGGAAACACCATATATTTT
cdr3_aa: CASTPAAGVSGNTIYF

j_call: TRBJ2-3
clone_size: NA
d_call: TRBD2
v_call: TRBV7-7
cdr3_nt: TGTGCCAGCAGCTTGGGCGGGAGAACAGATACGCAGTATTTT
cdr3_aa: CASSLGGRTDTQYF

j_call: TRBJ2-7
clone_size: few
d_call: NA
v_call: TRBV6-1
cdr3_nt: TGTGCCAGCAGTGAAAGCCGGGGAAACTCCTACGAGCAGTACTTC
cdr3_aa: CASSESRGNSYEQYF

j_call: TRBJ2-3
clone_size: NA
d_call: TRBD2
v_call: TRBV5-1
cdr3_nt: TGCGCCAGCAGACCTTCTAGCGGGAGGGATATAGATACGCAGTATTTT
cdr3_aa: CASRPSSGRDIDTQYF

j_call: TRBJ2-7
clone_size: NA
d_call: TRBD2
v_call: TRBV11-2
cdr3_nt: TGTGCCAGCAGCTTAAACCTAGCGGTAATCTACGAGCAGTACTTC
cdr3_aa: CASSLNLAVIYEQYF

j_call: TRBJ2-1
clone_size: few
d_call: NA
v_call: TRBV5-1
cdr3_nt: TGCGCCAGCAGCTTGGCAACTAGGGCCGACAATGAGCAGTTCTTC
cdr3_aa: CASSLATRADNEQFF

j_call: TRBJ1-1
clone_size: NA
d_call: NA
v_call: TRBV19
cdr3_nt: TGTGCCAGTAGTATAGCCCCAGGGAGGGCGGGTGAAGCTTTCTTT
cdr3_aa: CASSIAPGRAGEAFF

j_call: TRBJ1-1
clone_size: NA
d_call: NA
v_call: TRBV18
cdr3_nt: TGTGCCAGCTCACCAGAGACAGGTCACACTGAAGCTTTCTTT
cdr3_aa: CASSPETGHTEAFF

j_call: TRBJ2-4
clone_size: NA
d_call: NA
v_call: TRBV6-5
cdr3_nt: TGTGCCAGCATGTTGGGGGGATCTACCAAAAACATTCAGTACTTC
cdr3_aa: CASMLGGSTKNIQYF

j_call: TRBJ1-2
clone_size: NA
d_call: NA
v_call: TRBV12-3/TRBV12-4
cdr3_nt: TGTGCCAGCAGTTTATGGCTCTATGGCTACACCTTC
cdr3_aa: CASSLWLYGYTF

j_call: TRBJ1-2
clone_size: NA
d_call: TRBD1
v_call: TRBV6-6
cdr3_nt: TGTGCCAGCAATGCCCCGGACAGGGCGACCTATGGCTACACCTTC
cdr3_aa: CASNAPDRATYGYTF

j_call: TRBJ2-7
clone_size: few
d_call: TRBD2
v_call: TRBV7-2
cdr3_nt: TGTGCCAGCAGTATGGGACTAGCGAACTCCTACGAGCAGTACTTC
cdr3_aa: CASSMGLANSYEQYF

j_call: TRBJ2-7
clone_size: NA
d_call: NA
v_call: TRBV2
cdr3_nt: TGTGCCAGCACCTCTACGCGGCTGACTTCCTCCTACGAGCAGTACTTC
cdr3_aa: CASTSTRLTSSYEQYF

j_call: TRBJ2-7
clone_size: NA
d_call: TRBD2
v_call: TRBV4-1
cdr3_nt: TGCGCCAGCAGCCCCCTCGGGGCTAGCGGGAGACGGCTGGTCTACGAGCAGTACTTC
cdr3_aa: CASSPLGASGRRLVYEQYF

j_call: TRBJ1-2
clone_size: NA
d_call: TRBD1
v_call: TRBV9
cdr3_nt: TGTGCCAGCAGCGTGGGACAGTTAGACTATGGCTACACCTTC
cdr3_aa: CASSVGQLDYGYTF

j_call: TRBJ1-2
clone_size: NA
d_call: NA
v_call: TRBV19
cdr3_nt: TGTGCCAGTAGTGTCCTGGACACGTACTATGGCTACACCTTC
cdr3_aa: CASSVLDTYYGYTF

j_call: TRBJ2-1
clone_size: once
d_call: TRBD1
v_call: TRBV7-2
cdr3_nt: TGTGCCAGCAGCTTAGTGAGGGGGCGAAATGAGCAGTTCTTC
cdr3_aa: CASSLVRGRNEQFF

j_call: TRBJ1-2
clone_size: NA
d_call: TRBD1
v_call: TRBV19
cdr3_nt: TGTGCCAGTAGCCCGACAGGGATCTATGGCTACACCTTC
cdr3_aa: CASSPTGIYGYTF

j_call: TRBJ2-7
clone_size: NA
d_call: NA
v_call: TRBV5-4
cdr3_nt: TGTGCCAGCAGCTTGGATTTACGGACAGCCTCCTACGAGCAGTACTTC
cdr3_aa: CASSLDLRTASYEQYF

j_call: TRBJ2-7
clone_size: NA
d_call: NA
v_call: TRBV30
cdr3_nt: TGTGCCTGGAGTTTGACAGACGGCTACGAGCAGTACTTC
cdr3_aa: CAWSLTDGYEQYF

j_call: TRBJ1-5
clone_size: NA
d_call: NA
v_call: TRBV6-1
cdr3_nt: TGTGCCAGCAGTGAAACCCCGAGGGGCAATCAGCCCCAGCATTTT
cdr3_aa: CASSETPRGNQPQHF

j_call: TRBJ1-5
clone_size: NA
d_call: TRBD1
v_call: TRBV5-6
cdr3_nt: TGTGCCAGCAGCTACGGACAGGGTGAACAGCCCCAGCATTTT
cdr3_aa: CASSYGQGEQPQHF

j_call: TRBJ2-1
clone_size: NA
d_call: NA
v_call: TRBV28
cdr3_nt: TGTGCCAGCATTCCACCGGGTCTCCTATACAATGAGCAGTTCTTC
cdr3_aa: CASIPPGLLYNEQFF

j_call: TRBJ1-4
clone_size: NA
d_call: NA
v_call: TRBV3-1/TRBV3-2
cdr3_nt: TGTGCCAGCAGCCATTCGGGTTGGGCTAATGAAAAACTGTTTTTT
cdr3_aa: CASSHSGWANEKLFF

j_call: TRBJ2-7
clone_size: NA
d_call: NA
v_call: TRBV5-6
cdr3_nt: TGTGCCAGCAGCTTGGGGACTACGATTTACGAGCAGTACTTC
cdr3_aa: CASSLGTTIYEQYF

j_call: TRBJ1-1
clone_size: few
d_call: NA
v_call: TRBV7-9
cdr3_nt: TGTGCCAGCAGCTCCTCGACAGCCAACACTGAAGCTTTCTTT
cdr3_aa: CASSSSTANTEAFF

j_call: TRBJ2-3
clone_size: NA
d_call: TRBD2
v_call: TRBV7-9
cdr3_nt: TGTGCCAGCAGCTTCACCGGGACTAGCAGCTCAGATACGCAGTATTTT
cdr3_aa: CASSFTGTSSSDTQYF

j_call: TRBJ2-3
clone_size: once
d_call: NA
v_call: TRBV7-8
cdr3_nt: TGTGCCAGCAGCCTCGCCGGGTATACGCAGTATTTT
cdr3_aa: CASSLAGYTQYF

j_call: TRBJ2-1
clone_size: NA
d_call: TRBD2
v_call: TRBV2
cdr3_nt: TGTGCCAGCAGTACTAGCGGAGGAGCGAATGAGCAGTTCTTC
cdr3_aa: CASSTSGGANEQFF

j_call: TRBJ1-4
clone_size: NA
d_call: TRBD1
v_call: TRBV6-5
cdr3_nt: TGTGCCAGCAGGCAGGGGGCGAGTGAAAAACTGTTTTTT
cdr3_aa: CASRQGASEKLFF

j_call: TRBJ1-4
clone_size: NA
d_call: NA
v_call: TRBV6-5
cdr3_nt: TGTGCCAGCAGTTACGGGGGGTTTAATGAAAAACTGTTTTTT
cdr3_aa: CASSYGGFNEKLFF

j_call: TRBJ1-2
clone_size: NA
d_call: NA
v_call: TRBV3-1/TRBV3-2
cdr3_nt: TGTGCCAGCAGTCTCAGGGGCAGCAACTATGGCTACACCTTC
cdr3_aa: CASSLRGSNYGYTF

j_call: TRBJ2-7
clone_size: NA
d_call: TRBD2
v_call: TRBV19
cdr3_nt: TGTGCCAGTAGAGAGGCTAGCGGGACCTCCTACGAGCAGTACTTC
cdr3_aa: CASREASGTSYEQYF

j_call: TRBJ2-7
clone_size: few
d_call: NA
v_call: TRBV5-1
cdr3_nt: TGCGCCAGCAGCTGGGGCGGTTCCTACGAGCAGTACTTC
cdr3_aa: CASSWGGSYEQYF

j_call: TRBJ2-7
clone_size: NA
d_call: TRBD1
v_call: TRBV9
cdr3_nt: TGTGCCAGCAGCCCCCGGGACAGATCCTACGAGCAGTACTTC
cdr3_aa: CASSPRDRSYEQYF